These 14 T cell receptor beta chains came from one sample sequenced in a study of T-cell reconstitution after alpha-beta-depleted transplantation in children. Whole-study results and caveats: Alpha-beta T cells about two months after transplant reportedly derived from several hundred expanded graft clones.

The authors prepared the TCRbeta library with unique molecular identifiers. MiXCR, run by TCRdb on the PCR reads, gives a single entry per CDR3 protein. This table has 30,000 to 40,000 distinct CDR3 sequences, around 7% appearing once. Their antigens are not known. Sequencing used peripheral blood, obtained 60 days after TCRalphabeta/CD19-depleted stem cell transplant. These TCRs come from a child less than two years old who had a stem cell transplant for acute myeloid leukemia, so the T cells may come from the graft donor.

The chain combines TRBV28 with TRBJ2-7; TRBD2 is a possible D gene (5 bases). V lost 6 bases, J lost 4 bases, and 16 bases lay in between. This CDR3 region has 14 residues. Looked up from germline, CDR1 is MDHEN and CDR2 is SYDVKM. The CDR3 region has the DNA TGTGCCAGCAGCCTACTCGGGGAAGGGTACGAGCAGTACTTC. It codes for CASSLLGEGYEQYF.

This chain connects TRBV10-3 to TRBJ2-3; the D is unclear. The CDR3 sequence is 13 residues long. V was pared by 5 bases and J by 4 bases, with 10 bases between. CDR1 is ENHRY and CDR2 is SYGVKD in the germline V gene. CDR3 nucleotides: TGTGCCATCAGTAGGGAAGGGCCAGATACGCAGTATTTT. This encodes CAISREGPDTQYF.

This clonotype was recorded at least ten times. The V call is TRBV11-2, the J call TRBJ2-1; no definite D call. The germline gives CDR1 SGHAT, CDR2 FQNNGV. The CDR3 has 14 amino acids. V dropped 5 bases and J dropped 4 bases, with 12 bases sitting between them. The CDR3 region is CASSPWYSYNEQFF. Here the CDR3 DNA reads TGTGCCAGCAGCCCGTGGTACTCTTACAATGAGCAGTTCTTC.

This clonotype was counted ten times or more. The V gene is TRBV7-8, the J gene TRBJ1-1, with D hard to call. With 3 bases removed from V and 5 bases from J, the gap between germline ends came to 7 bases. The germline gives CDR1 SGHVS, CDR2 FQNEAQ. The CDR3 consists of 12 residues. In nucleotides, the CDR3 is TGTGCCAGCAGCTTGTTACAGACTGAAGCTTTCTTT. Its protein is CASSLLQTEAFF.

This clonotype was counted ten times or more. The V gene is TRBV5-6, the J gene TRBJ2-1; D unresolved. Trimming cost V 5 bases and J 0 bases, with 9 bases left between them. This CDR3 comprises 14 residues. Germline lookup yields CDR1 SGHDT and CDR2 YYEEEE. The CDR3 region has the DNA TGTGCCAGCAGTTGGGAAAGCTCCTACAATGAGCAGTTCTTC. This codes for CASSWESSYNEQFF.

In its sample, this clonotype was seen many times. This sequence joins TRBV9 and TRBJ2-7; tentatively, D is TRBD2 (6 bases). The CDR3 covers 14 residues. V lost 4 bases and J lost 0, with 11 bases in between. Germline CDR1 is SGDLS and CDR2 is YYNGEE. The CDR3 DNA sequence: TGTGCCAGCAGCCGGGGGTCTAGCTCCTACGAGCAGTACTTC. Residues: CASSRGSSSYEQYF. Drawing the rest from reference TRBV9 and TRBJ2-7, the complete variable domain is DSGVTQTPKHLITATGQRVTLRCSPRSGDLSVYWYQQSLDQGLQFLIQYYNGEERAKGNILERFSAQQFPDLHSELNLSSLELGDSALYFCASSRGSSSYEQYFGPGTRLTVT.

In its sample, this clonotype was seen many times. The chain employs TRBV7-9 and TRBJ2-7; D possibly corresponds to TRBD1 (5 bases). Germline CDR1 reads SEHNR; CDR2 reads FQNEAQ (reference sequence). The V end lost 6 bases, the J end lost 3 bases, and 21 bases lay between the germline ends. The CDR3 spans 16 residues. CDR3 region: CASSPPDAGLVYEQYF. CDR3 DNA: TGTGCCAGCAGTCCACCCGATGCAGGGTTGGTCTACGAGCAGTACTTC.

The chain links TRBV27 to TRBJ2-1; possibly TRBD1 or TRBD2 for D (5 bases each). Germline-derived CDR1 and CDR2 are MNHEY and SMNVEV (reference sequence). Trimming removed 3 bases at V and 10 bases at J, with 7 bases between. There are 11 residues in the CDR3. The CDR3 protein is CASSLWGEQFF. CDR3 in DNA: TGTGCCAGCAGTTTGTGGGGGGAGCAGTTCTTC.

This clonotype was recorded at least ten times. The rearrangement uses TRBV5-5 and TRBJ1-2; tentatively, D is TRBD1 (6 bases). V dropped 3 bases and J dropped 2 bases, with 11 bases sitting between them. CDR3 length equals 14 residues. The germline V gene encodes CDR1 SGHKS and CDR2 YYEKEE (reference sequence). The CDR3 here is CASSSGAINYGYTF. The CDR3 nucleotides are TGTGCCAGCAGCTCAGGGGCCATCAACTATGGCTACACCTTC.

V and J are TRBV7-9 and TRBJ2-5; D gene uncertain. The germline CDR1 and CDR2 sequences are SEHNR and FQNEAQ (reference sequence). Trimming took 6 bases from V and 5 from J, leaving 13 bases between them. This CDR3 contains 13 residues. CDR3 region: CASRGPLSETQYF. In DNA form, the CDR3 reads TGTGCCAGCAGGGGCCCCCTCTCGGAGACCCAGTACTTC.

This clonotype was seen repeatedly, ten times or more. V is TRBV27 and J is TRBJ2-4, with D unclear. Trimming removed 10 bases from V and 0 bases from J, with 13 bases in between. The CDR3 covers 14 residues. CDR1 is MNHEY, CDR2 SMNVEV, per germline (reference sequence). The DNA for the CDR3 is TGTGCCACCGGTTCCGGTCTAGCCAAAAACATTCAGTACTTC. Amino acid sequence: CATGSGLAKNIQYF.

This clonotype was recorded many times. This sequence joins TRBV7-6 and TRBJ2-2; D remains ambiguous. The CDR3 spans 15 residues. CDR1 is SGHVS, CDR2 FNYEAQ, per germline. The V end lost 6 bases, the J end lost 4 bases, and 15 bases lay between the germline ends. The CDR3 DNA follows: TGTGCCAGCAGGAAGGTCCTGGGTGGCACCGGGGAGCTGTTTTTT. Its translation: CASRKVLGGTGELFF.

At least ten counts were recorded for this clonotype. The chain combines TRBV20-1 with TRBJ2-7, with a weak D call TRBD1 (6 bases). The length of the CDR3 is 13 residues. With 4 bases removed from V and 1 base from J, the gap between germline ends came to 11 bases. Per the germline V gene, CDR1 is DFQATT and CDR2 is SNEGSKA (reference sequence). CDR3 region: CSAIRGGSYEQYF. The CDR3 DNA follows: TGCAGTGCTATCAGGGGTGGTTCCTACGAGCAGTACTTC.

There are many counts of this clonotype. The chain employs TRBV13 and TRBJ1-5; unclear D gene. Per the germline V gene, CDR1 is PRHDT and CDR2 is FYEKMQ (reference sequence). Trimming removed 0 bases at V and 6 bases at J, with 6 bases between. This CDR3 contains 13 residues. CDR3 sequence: CASSLGPSQPQHF. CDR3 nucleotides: TGTGCCAGCAGCTTAGGCCCAAGTCAGCCCCAGCATTTT.